Listed here are 27 T cell receptor beta chains from one sample, sequenced in a study of blood T cell repertoires in COVID-19. Only in-frame clones appear in the TCRdb table, and some are missing; sequencing was by immunoSEQ multiplex PCR. The sample lists some 370,000 clones, 80% to 90% occurring once. Sequencing was performed on peripheral blood. The receptors were sampled from a woman younger than 45 with COVID-19, enrolled during active disease.

CDR3 in amino acids: CASSPVRDYVNEQFF. Written as DNA, the CDR3 is TGTGCCAGCTCACCCGTCCGGGACTACGTCAATGAGCAGTTCTTC. V gene TRBV18 combines with J gene TRBJ2-1; 7 bases map to TRBD2. Unmatched junction bases numbered 8, after V lost 3 bases and J lost 6 bases. Germline V gives CDR1 KGHSH, CDR2 LQKENI. The CDR3 loop spans 15 amino acids.

The CDR3 loop reads CAGRTDMNTEAFF. In DNA, the CDR3 is TGTGCCGGACGGACAGACATGAACACTGAAGCTTTCTTT. This chain joins TRBV2 and TRBJ1-1; the D gene is possibly TRBD1 (6 bases). Deletions cut 11 bases from V and 0 bases from J, with 13 bases between. The CDR3 length is 13 residues. CDR1 is SNHLY and CDR2 is FYNNEI in the germline V gene.

Concerning this clone: Other DNA sequences in the sample encode the same CDR3. This CDR3 is CASSLGQGYNEQFF. CDR3 DNA: TGCGCCAGCAGCTTGGGACAGGGATACAATGAGCAGTTCTTC. The chain uses TRBV5-1 and TRBJ2-1; 7 nucleotides align to TRBD1. Germline V gene sequence: CDR1 SGHRS, CDR2 YFSETQ. CDR3 length: 14 residues. The trim removed 0 bases at V and 4 bases at J, leaving 1 base unmatched.

V is TRBV21-1 and J is TRBJ2-1; whether TRBD1, the table's D call, matches the DNA was not checked. TRBV21-1 is a pseudogene segment. This CDR3 contains 12 residues. CDR3: CAPRGPGHEQFF. In nucleotides, the CDR3 is TGTGCCCCTAGGGGGCCCGGCCATGAGCAGTTCTTC.

The genes are TRBV10-1 and TRBJ2-3; 7 nucleotides match TRBD1. The trim removed 2 bases at V and 6 bases at J, leaving 5 bases unmatched. CDR1 and CDR2 (germline): WNHNN, SYGVQD (reference sequence). The CDR3 runs 14 residues. CDR3: CASSELGGGDTQYF. CDR3 coding DNA: TGCGCCAGCAGTGAGCTAGGGGGCGGGGATACGCAGTATTTT.

This chain uses TRBV5-1 with TRBJ2-1; a possible D gene is TRBD2 (5 bases). The CDR3 runs 15 residues. From germline, CDR1 is SGHRS and CDR2 YFSETQ. V was pared by 4 bases and J by 7 bases, with 18 bases between. The CDR3 DNA is TGCGCCAGCAGCCCGAGGACTGGATCATTGAATGAGCAGTTCTTC. The encoded protein is CASSPRTGSLNEQFF.

The J gene is TRBJ2-7, the V gene TRBV4-1, with 13 positions matching TRBD2. With 4 bases clipped from V and 4 bases from J, the junction kept 10 bases outside the gene matches. This CDR3 has 17 residues. In germline, CDR1 is MGHRA, CDR2 YSYEKL. CDR3 residues: CASSLRTSGSLRYEQYF. DNA for the CDR3: TGCGCCAGCAGCCTCAGGACTAGCGGGAGTCTACGTTACGAGCAGTACTTC.

The chain has TRBV24-1 and TRBJ1-1; tentatively, D is TRBD1 (5 bases). With 7 bases removed from V and 6 bases from J, the gap between germline ends came to 11 bases. This CDR3 region has 12 residues. Germline V lookup: CDR1 KGHDR, CDR2 SFDVKD. The CDR3 coding sequence is TGTGCCACCAGCGGGGGACGTCCTGAAGCTTTCTTT. Its translation: CATSGGRPEAFF.

The chain recombines TRBV30 with TRBJ1-2; perhaps TRBD1 as D (6 bases). CDR1 is GTSNPN and CDR2 is SVGIG in the germline V gene (reference sequence). This CDR3 comprises 11 residues. V gave up 4 bases and J gave up 6 bases, with 9 bases separating them. The CDR3 DNA follows: TGTGCCTGGACCAGGGGAAATGGCTACACCTTC. Its protein is CAWTRGNGYTF. The variable domain in full, with the rest retrieved from reference TRBV30 and TRBJ1-2, is SQTIHQWPATLVQPVGSPLSLECTVEGTSNPNLYWYRQAAGRGLQLLFYSVGIGQISSEVPQNLSASRPQDRQFILSSKKLLLSDSGFYLCAWTRGNGYTFGSGTRLTVV.

The rearrangement joins TRBV28 to TRBJ1-3; 11 bases line up with TRBD1. Germline V CDR1 and CDR2: MDHEN, SYDVKM. The CDR3 covers 20 residues. The V and J ends lost 6 bases and 0 bases, in that order; junction bases with no gene match: 16. The CDR3 region has the DNA TGTGCCAGCAGGCCAGGCGCCGGACAGGGGGCGACTAGCTCTGGAAACACCATATATTTT. This gives the protein CASRPGAGQGATSSGNTIYF.

V is TRBV3-1 (or the pseudogene TRBV3-2) and J is TRBJ2-3; 7 nucleotides align to TRBD2. V lost 4 bases and J lost 0; bases outside the gene matches: 7. The CDR3 is 16 residues long. Germline loops: CDR1 LGHDT, CDR2 YNNKEL (reference sequence). CDR3 residues: CASSPWTSASTDTQYF. The DNA of the CDR3 is TGTGCCAGCAGCCCCTGGACTAGTGCTAGCACAGATACGCAGTATTTT.

The rearrangement joins TRBV9 to TRBJ1-1; 7 bases agree with TRBD1. The germline V gene has CDR1 SGDLS and CDR2 YYNGEE. With 0 bases clipped from V and 1 base from J, the junction kept 3 bases outside the gene matches. The CDR3 extends over 15 amino acids. The CDR3 loop reads CASSVGGGQNTEAFF. The CDR3 DNA is TGTGCCAGCAGCGTAGGAGGGGGCCAGAACACTGAAGCTTTCTTT.

The chain carries TRBV27 and TRBJ2-7; D unclear. CDR3 length equals 15 residues. The germline V and J ends were trimmed by 6 bases and 0 bases, with 15 bases remaining between them. The germline gives CDR1 MNHEY, CDR2 SMNVEV (reference sequence). CDR3 nucleotide sequence: TGTGCCAGCAGCCCCGAGGTGGAGAACTCCTACGAGCAGTACTTC. Translated: CASSPEVENSYEQYF.

The gene calls are TRBV28 and TRBJ2-5, with TRBD2 matching 12 bases. With 7 bases clipped from V and 4 bases from J, the junction kept 10 bases outside the gene matches. The CDR3 sequence is 16 residues long. CDR1 is MDHEN and CDR2 is SYDVKM in the germline V gene. DNA of the CDR3: TGTGCCAGCACCTGGGTGACTAGCGGGAGTGGAGAGACCCAGTACTTC. Translating gives CASTWVTSGSGETQYF. Full variable domain (missing parts from reference TRBV28 and TRBJ2-5): DVKVTQSSRYLVKRTGEKVFLECVQDMDHENMFWYRQDPGLGLRLIYFSYDVKMKEKGDIPEGYSVSREKKERFSLILESASTNQTSMYLCASTWVTSGSGETQYFGPGTRLLVL.

The rearrangement links TRBV15 to TRBJ1-2, with D possibly TRBD1 on 6 matching bases. This CDR3 is built from 15 residues. Trimming took 4 bases from V and 4 from J, leaving 16 bases between them. CDR1 LNHNV and CDR2 YYDKDF come from the germline V gene (reference sequence). CDR3 sequence: CATSTGGRGIYGYTF. DNA for the CDR3: TGTGCCACCAGCACTGGAGGTAGGGGGATCTATGGCTACACCTTC.

This chain links TRBV14 with TRBJ2-1; 11 nucleotides match TRBD2. The junction had 10 bases not matched to a gene; V was cut back by 4 bases and J by 5 bases. Germline V CDR1 and CDR2: SGHDN, FVKESK. The CDR3 sequence is 17 residues long. The CDR3 bases are TGTGCCAGCAGCCTTCCGGGTCTAGCGGGAGGAAACAATGAGCAGTTCTTC. Translation gives CASSLPGLAGGNNEQFF.

The genes are TRBV2 and TRBJ2-5; D remains unclear. Germline V gene lookup returns CDR1 SNHLY and CDR2 FYNNEI. V was trimmed by 6 bases and J by 1 base, leaving 9 bases between them. This CDR3 spans 13 amino acids. DNA for the CDR3: TGTGCCAGCAGCTTAGACTCCCAAGAGACCCAGTACTTC. Translation gives CASSLDSQETQYF.

This chain uses TRBV5-1 with TRBJ2-2, with 7 bases matching TRBD2. The CDR3 is 16 residues long. Unmatched junction bases numbered 8, after V lost 4 bases and J lost 2 bases. Germline values: CDR1 SGHRS, CDR2 YFSETQ. This chain's CDR3 is CASSGRGLTNTGELFF. Here the CDR3 DNA reads TGCGCCAGCAGCGGCCGGGGACTAACTAACACCGGGGAGCTGTTTTTT.

About this clone: Its ends do not fully match the called genes, so a read error is possible. V gene TRBV19 combines with J gene TRBJ1-2, with TRBD1 matching over 9 bases. Germline V gives CDR1 LNHDA, CDR2 SQIVND (reference sequence). The CDR3 totals 14 residues. DNA for the CDR3: TGTGCCAGTAGTCTAGACAGGGGGTCGGCTGGCTACACCTTC. Translating gives CASSLDRGSAGYTF.

This chain connects TRBV19 to TRBJ2-7; 11 positions agree with TRBD2. The germline CDR1 and CDR2 sequences are LNHDA and SQIVND (reference sequence). The CDR3 runs to 16 residues. Trimming took 7 bases from V and 6 from J; bases not matched to a gene: 14. CDR3 region: CASKGTAWTSGSEQYF. The CDR3 DNA reads as TGTGCCAGTAAGGGGACAGCATGGACTAGCGGGTCCGAGCAGTACTTC.

V usage is TRBV6-2 or TRBV6-3 and J usage is TRBJ1-5, with unresolved D. The V end lost 3 bases, the J end lost 7 bases, and 16 bases lay between the germline ends. This CDR3 is built from 15 residues. From germline, CDR1 is MNHEY and CDR2 SVGEGT. In DNA form, the CDR3 reads TGTGCCAGCAGTTATCTTGGCGGAGGTGGGCAGCCCCAGCATTTT. Translating it yields CASSYLGGGGQPQHF.

This CDR3 reads CASYQGTSGANVLTF. CDR3 nucleotide sequence: TGTGCCAGTTACCAGGGGACCTCTGGGGCCAACGTCCTGACTTTC. The V gene is TRBV6-5, the J gene TRBJ2-6; TRBD1 is a possible D gene (6 bases). V was cut by 9 bases and J by 0 bases, with 12 bases left in between. This CDR3 has 15 amino acids. Per the germline V gene, CDR1 is MNHEY and CDR2 is SVGAGI.

The rearrangement joins TRBV5-1 to TRBJ1-1; weak D call: TRBD1 (6 bases). V shed 3 bases and J shed 5 bases, with 14 bases lying between them. The CDR3 loop spans 14 amino acids. Germline-derived CDR1 and CDR2 are SGHRS and YFSETQ. CDR3 bases: TGCGCCAGCAGCTCCCAGGGGCGTGGGACTGAAGCTTTCTTT. This codes for CASSSQGRGTEAFF.

The V call is TRBV7-8, the J call TRBJ1-1; D unresolved. Germline assignment: CDR1 SGHVS and CDR2 FQNEAQ. The V end was cut by 1 base, the J end by 7 bases, with 16 bases between. The CDR3 loop spans 15 amino acids. This chain's CDR3 is CASSLEGAGRSEAFF. Written as DNA, the CDR3 is TGTGCCAGCAGCTTAGAGGGCGCGGGTCGGAGTGAAGCTTTCTTT.

This chain uses TRBV19 with TRBJ1-5; D call uncertain. The CDR3 runs 15 residues. Germline V gives CDR1 LNHDA, CDR2 SQIVND (reference sequence). Deletions cut 10 bases from V and 3 bases from J, with 19 bases between. The CDR3 DNA reads as TGTGCCACCACCCCCTCGGGGAGAAACAATCAGCCCCAGCATTTT. Protein: CATTPSGRNNQPQHF. Looking up the rest from reference TRBV19 and TRBJ1-5 gives the full variable domain: DGGITQSPKYLFRKEGQNVTLSCEQNLNHDAMYWYRQDPGQGLRLIYYSQIVNDFQKGDIAEGYSVSREKKESFPLTVTSAQKNPTAFYLCATTPSGRNNQPQHFGDGTRLSIL.

This clone showed up just a few times. The rearrangement joins TRBV6-2 or TRBV6-3 to TRBJ2-3; D is perhaps TRBD1 (6 bases). CDR1 is MNHEY and CDR2 is SVGEGT in the germline V gene. The CDR3 totals 17 residues. The ends were cut back, 2 bases at V and 3 bases at J, with 18 bases in the middle. The CDR3 DNA follows: TGTGCCAGCAGTTACCCCTTCGGATGGGGGCTTACAGATACGCAGTATTTT. It specifies CASSYPFGWGLTDTQYF.

This sequence joins TRBV6-1 and TRBJ1-1; D remains unclear. The V end lost 2 bases, the J end lost 3 bases, and 7 bases lay between the germline ends. The CDR3 totals 13 residues. CDR1 and CDR2 (germline): MNHNS, SASEGT. CDR3 DNA: TGTGCCAGCAGTGAACCGGTGGACACTGAAGCTTTCTTT. Translated, it gives CASSEPVDTEAFF.